A selection of T cell receptor beta chains follows, all from one sample in a study of T cells in Graves' hyperthyroidism and ophthalmopathy. TCRdb re-analysed the multiplex PCR reads in MiXCR, keeping a single row per CDR3 protein. Of about 420,000 distinct CDR3 sequences listed, approximately 15% are singletons. Sequencing was performed on blood. These receptors all stem from a woman between 18 and 30 years old with Graves' hyperthyroidism. The CDR3 runs from the conserved cysteine through the conserved F or W. For some rows the clone size is stated as once, few or many, or as a class when expanded; others skip it.

j_call,v_call,clone_size,cdr3_aa
TRBJ2-1,TRBV6-2/TRBV6-3,NA,CASSVGGLDYNEQFF
TRBJ2-6,TRBV2,NA,CASRGRSSGANVLTF
TRBJ2-5,TRBV20-1,many,CSARRWGMAQETQYF
TRBJ1-6,TRBV12-3/TRBV12-4,many,CASSQHRGENSPLHF
TRBJ1-6,TRBV20-1,NA,CSARDGGREQSPLHF
TRBJ1-5,TRBV12-3/TRBV12-4,many,CASSPQGDNQPQHF
TRBJ2-7,TRBV6-1,few,CASRRQVSGSYEQYF
TRBJ1-6,TRBV6-5,few,CASSYSLNRETSSYNSPLHF
TRBJ1-2,TRBV12-3/TRBV12-4,few,CASRGGRLNYGYTF
TRBJ2-1,TRBV5-1,many,CASSSGLIDEQFF
TRBJ1-5,TRBV7-2,many,CASSLVGFNQPQHF
TRBJ2-1,TRBV11-2,many,CASSLAGDNEQFF
TRBJ2-7,TRBV7-2,few,CASGLSPSKYEQYF
TRBJ2-2,TRBV4-1,NA,CASSQDYDRGEELFF
TRBJ2-7,TRBV7-3,many,CASSSTGAAGLEQYF
TRBJ1-5,TRBV12-3/TRBV12-4,NA,CASSLMGQGNQPQHF
TRBJ1-3,TRBV6-1,NA,CASSDRKGPTGNTIYF
TRBJ2-7,TRBV11-1,few,CASSPSLQGSVHEQYF
TRBJ2-4,TRBV7-9,NA,CASQGSAKNIQYF